This T cell receptor (beta chain) was observed in a study of sequential checkpoint blockade in melanoma. In the study overall: Patients were randomized 1:1 to nivolumab-then-ipilimumab or ipilimumab-then-nivolumab first-line.

Some clones are missing from TCRdb's copy, which holds only in-frame ones; the method was immunoSEQ multiplex PCR. This sample carries under 20,000 clones, over 70% of them seen once, and the ten largest clones take 38%. Treatment indicated: randomized to nivolumab then ipilimumab (arm A) or the reverse (arm B). No patient had prior DNA-damaging chemotherapy. From thawed PBMCs, live CD3+CD8+ cells negative for CD19 and CD56 were sorted. Germline trimming cut 4 bases from V and 3 bases from J; bases unmatched to any gene: 2. The CDR3 consists of 14 residues. Germline assignment: CDR1 SGDLS and CDR2 YYNGEE.

This clonotype was obtained from a human donor with melanoma. V gene TRBV9 combines with J gene TRBJ2-7, with 12 bases that match TRBD2. The source was CD8+ T cells sorted from blood (inferred from file names), collected from a patient given nivolumab and ipilimumab in sequence. In DNA form, the CDR3 reads TGTGCCAGCAGCTTGGGACTAGCGGGCTACGAGCAGTACTTC. Amino acids: CASSLGLAGYEQYF.